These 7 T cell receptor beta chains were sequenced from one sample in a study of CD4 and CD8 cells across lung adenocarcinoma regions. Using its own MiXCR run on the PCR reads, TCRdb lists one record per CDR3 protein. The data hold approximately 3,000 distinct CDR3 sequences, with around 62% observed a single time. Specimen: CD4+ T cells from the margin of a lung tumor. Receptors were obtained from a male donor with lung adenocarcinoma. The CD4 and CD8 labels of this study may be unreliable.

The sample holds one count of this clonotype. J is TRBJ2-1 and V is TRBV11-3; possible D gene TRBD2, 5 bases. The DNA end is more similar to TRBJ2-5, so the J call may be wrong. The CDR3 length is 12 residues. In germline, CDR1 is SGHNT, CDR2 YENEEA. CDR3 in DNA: TGTGCCAGCCGGGGTATCGTGGAGACCCAGTACTTC. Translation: CASRGIVETQYF.

The CDR3 spells CASSEAWESSGNTIYF. The CDR3 DNA follows: TGTGCCAGCAGTGAAGCTTGGGAGTCCTCTGGAAACACCATATATTTT. The chain combines TRBV6-1 with TRBJ1-3; D not resolved. The V and J ends lost 0 bases and 0 bases respectively, with 9 bases between them. The CDR3 totals 16 residues. Germline V gene data show CDR1 as MNHNS and CDR2 as SASEGT.

CDR3 nucleotide sequence: TGTGCCAGCAGTGAAATCCCGACAGGTGGGGGAAAGACCCAGTACTTC. It encodes CASSEIPTGGGKTQYF. V usage is TRBV6-1 and J usage is TRBJ2-5; a possible D gene is TRBD1 (6 bases). Trimming took off 2 bases at V and 6 bases at J, with 19 bases between the two ends. Germline values: CDR1 MNHNS, CDR2 SASEGT. There are 16 residues in the CDR3.

DNA for the CDR3: TGTGCCAGCAGCTTAGAAGGGGGCAGCTCCTACGAGCAGTACTTC. It encodes CASSLEGGSSYEQYF. The J gene is TRBJ2-7, the V gene TRBV7-8; TRBD1 matches 7 bases. J was trimmed by 0 bases and V by 1 base; bases with no gene match: 3. The CDR3 runs to 15 residues. CDR1 is SGHVS, CDR2 FQNEAQ, per germline.

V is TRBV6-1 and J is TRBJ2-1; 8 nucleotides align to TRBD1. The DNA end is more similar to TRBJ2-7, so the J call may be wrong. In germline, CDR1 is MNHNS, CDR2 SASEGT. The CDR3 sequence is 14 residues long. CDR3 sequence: CASSKDRGSYEQYF. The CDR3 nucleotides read TGTGCCAGCAGTAAAGACAGGGGATCCTACGAGCAGTACTTC.

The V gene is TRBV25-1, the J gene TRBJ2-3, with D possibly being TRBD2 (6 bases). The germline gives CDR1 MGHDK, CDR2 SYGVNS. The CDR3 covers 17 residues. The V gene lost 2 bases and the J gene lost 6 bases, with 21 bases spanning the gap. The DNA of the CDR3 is TGTGCCAGCAGTGAAAAAAGGGTTCCGGGAGCGATGGATACGCAGTATTTT. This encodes CASSEKRVPGAMDTQYF.

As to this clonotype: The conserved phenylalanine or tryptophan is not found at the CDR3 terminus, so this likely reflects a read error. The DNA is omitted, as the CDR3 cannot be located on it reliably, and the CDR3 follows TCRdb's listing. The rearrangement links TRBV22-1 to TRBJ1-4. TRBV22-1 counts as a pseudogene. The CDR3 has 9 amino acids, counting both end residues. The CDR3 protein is CLGSGRAHV.